This T cell receptor beta chain was identified in a study of radiation and T cells in renal cell carcinoma. TCRdb's copy holds only in-frame clones and misses some; the assay was immunoSEQ multiplex PCR. This table holds over 85,000 clones, about 85% found once. As to time point: blood 4 weeks post-SBRT, at nephrectomy. As to treatment: 15 Gy SBRT to primary tumor, nephrectomy 4 weeks later. CDR1 is SGHTA and CDR2 is FQGNSA in the germline V gene. The CDR3 is 15 amino acids. V shed 0 bases and J shed 0 bases, with 8 bases lying between them. The rearrangement links TRBV7-2 to TRBJ1-1; D unresolved. This clonotype was obtained from a man over 45 with renal cell carcinoma. Sequencing used blood, obtained from a patient whose treatment included radiotherapy and nephrectomy. The CDR3 reads CASSLAGAMNTEAFF. The CDR3 bases are TGTGCCAGCAGCTTAGCGGGAGCCATGAACACTGAAGCTTTCTTT. The entire variable domain, with the rest obtained from reference TRBV7-2 and TRBJ1-1, is as follows: GAGVSQSPSNKVTEKGKDVELRCDPISGHTALYWYRQSLGQGLEFLIYFQGNSAPDKSGLPSDRFSAERTGGSVSTLTIQRTQQEDSAVYLCASSLAGAMNTEAFFGQGTRLTVV.